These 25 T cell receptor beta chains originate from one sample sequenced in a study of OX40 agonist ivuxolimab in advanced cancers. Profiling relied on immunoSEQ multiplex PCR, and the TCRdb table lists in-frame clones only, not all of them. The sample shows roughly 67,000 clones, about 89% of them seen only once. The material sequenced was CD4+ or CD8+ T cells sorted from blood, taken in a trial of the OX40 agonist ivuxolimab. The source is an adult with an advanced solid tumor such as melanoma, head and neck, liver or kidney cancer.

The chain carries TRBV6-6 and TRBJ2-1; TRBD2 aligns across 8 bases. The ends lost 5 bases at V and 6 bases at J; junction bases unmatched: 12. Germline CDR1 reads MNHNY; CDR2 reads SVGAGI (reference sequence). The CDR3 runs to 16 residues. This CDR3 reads CASSPPEERGFNEQFF. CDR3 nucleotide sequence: TGTGCCAGCAGTCCTCCCGAAGAGCGGGGGTTCAATGAGCAGTTCTTC.

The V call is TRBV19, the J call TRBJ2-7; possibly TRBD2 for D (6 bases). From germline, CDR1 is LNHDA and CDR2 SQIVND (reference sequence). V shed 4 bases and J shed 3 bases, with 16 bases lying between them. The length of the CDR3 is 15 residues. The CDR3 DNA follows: TGTGCCAGTAGTACCCCCCGGGGGAGCGGCTACGAGCAGTACTTC. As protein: CASSTPRGSGYEQYF.

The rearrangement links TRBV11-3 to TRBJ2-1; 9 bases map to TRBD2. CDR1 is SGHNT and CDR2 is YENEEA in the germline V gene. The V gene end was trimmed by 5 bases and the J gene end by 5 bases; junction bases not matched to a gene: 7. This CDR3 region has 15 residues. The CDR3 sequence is CASSPRVAGDNEQFF. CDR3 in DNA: TGTGCCAGCAGCCCTCGAGTAGCGGGAGACAATGAGCAGTTCTTC.

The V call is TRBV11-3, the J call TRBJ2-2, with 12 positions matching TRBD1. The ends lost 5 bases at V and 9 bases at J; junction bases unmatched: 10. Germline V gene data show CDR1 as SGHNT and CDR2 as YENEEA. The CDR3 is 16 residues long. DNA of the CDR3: TGTGCCAGCAGCCCGGCCGGGACAGGGGGCTTCCGGGAGCTGTTTTTT. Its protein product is CASSPAGTGGFRELFF.

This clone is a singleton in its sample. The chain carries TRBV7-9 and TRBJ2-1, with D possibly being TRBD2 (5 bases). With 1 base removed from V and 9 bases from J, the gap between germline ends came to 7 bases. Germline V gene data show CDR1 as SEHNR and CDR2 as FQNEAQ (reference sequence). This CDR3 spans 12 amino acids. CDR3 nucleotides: TGTGCCAGCAGCTTAGGAGGGATTGAGCAGTTCTTC. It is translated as CASSLGGIEQFF.

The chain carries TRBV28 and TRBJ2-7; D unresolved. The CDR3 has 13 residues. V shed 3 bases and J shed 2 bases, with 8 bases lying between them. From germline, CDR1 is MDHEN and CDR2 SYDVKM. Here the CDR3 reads CASSFPPAYEQYF. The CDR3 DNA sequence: TGTGCCAGCAGTTTCCCGCCGGCCTACGAGCAGTACTTC.

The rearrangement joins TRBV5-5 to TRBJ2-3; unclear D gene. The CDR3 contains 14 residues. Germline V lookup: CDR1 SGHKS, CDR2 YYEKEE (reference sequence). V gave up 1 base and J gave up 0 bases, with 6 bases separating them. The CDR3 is CASSLYGSTDTQYF. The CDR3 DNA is TGTGCCAGCAGCTTGTATGGCAGCACAGATACGCAGTATTTT.

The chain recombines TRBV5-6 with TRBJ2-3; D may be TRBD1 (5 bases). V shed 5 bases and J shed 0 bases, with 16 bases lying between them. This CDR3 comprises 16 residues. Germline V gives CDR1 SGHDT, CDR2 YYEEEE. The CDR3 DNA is TGTGCCAGCAGTCGGCTACAGGTGGGCAGCACAGATACGCAGTATTTT. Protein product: CASSRLQVGSTDTQYF. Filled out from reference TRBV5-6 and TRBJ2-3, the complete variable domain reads DAGVTQSPTHLIKTRGQQVTLRCSPKSGHDTVSWYQQALGQGPQFIFQYYEEEERQRGNFPDRFSGHQFPNYSSELNVNALLLGDSALYLCASSRLQVGSTDTQYFGPGTRLTVL.

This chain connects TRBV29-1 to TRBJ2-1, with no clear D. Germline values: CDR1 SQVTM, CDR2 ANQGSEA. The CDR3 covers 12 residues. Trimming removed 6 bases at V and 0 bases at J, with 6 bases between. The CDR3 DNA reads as TGCAGCGTAGCGCCCTCCTACAATGAGCAGTTCTTC. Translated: CSVAPSYNEQFF.

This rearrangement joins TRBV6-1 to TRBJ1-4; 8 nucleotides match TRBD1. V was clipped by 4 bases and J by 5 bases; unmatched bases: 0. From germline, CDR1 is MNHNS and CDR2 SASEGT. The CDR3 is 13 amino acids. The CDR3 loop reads CASSGQGNEKLFF. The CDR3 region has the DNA TGTGCCAGCAGTGGACAGGGGAATGAAAAACTGTTTTTT.

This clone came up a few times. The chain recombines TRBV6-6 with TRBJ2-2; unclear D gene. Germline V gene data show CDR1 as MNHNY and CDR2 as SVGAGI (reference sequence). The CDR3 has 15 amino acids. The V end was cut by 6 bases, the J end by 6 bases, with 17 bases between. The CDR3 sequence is CASRHNQNVAGELFF. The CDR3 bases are TGTGCCAGCAGACATAATCAGAACGTAGCCGGGGAGCTGTTTTTT.

CDR3 region: CASSLSNSLAEKLFF. CDR3 coding DNA: TGTGCCAGCAGTTTATCGAACAGCCTTGCTGAAAAACTGTTTTTT. The V and J genes are TRBV27 and TRBJ1-4; D ambiguous. This CDR3 is built from 15 residues. Trimming shortened V by 0 bases and J by 7 bases, and 12 bases separated the two germline ends. Germline V gene lookup returns CDR1 MNHEY and CDR2 SMNVEV (reference sequence).

The CDR3 sequence: CASSNREKGQPQHF. Written as DNA, the CDR3 is TGTGCCAGTAGTAACAGGGAGAAGGGTCAGCCCCAGCATTTT. The chain uses TRBV19 and TRBJ1-5; a weak D match, TRBD1 (6 bases). Trimming cost V 4 bases and J 6 bases, with 13 bases left between them. The CDR3 has 14 amino acids. From germline, CDR1 is LNHDA and CDR2 SQIVND (reference sequence).

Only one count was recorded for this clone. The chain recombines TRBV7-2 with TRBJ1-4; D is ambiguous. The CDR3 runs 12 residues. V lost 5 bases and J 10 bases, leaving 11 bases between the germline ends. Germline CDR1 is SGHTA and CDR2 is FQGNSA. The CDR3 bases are TGTGCCAGCAGCGACACCATTGGAAAACTGTTTTTT. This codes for CASSDTIGKLFF. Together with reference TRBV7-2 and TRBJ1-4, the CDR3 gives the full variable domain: GAGVSQSPSNKVTEKGKDVELRCDPISGHTALYWYRQSLGQGLEFLIYFQGNSAPDKSGLPSDRFSAERTGGSVSTLTIQRTQQEDSAVYLCASSDTIGKLFFGSGTQLSVL.

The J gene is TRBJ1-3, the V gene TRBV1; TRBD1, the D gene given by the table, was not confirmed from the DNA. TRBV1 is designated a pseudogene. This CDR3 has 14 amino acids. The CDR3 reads CTSRRTGNGNTIYF. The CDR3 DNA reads TGCACCAGCAGGCGGACAGGGAACGGAAACACCATATATTTT.

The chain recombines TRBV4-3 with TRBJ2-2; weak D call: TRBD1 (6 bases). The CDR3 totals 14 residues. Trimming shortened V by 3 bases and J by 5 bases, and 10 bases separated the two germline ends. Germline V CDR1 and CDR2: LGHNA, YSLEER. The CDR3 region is CASSHLQGTGELFF. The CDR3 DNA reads TGCGCCAGCAGCCACCTGCAGGGGACCGGGGAGCTGTTTTTT.

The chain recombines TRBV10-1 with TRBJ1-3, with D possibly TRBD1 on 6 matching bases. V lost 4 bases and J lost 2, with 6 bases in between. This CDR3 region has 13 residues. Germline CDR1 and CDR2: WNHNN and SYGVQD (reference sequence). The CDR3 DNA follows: TGCGCCAGCAGTGCAGGGGCTGGAAACACCATATATTTT. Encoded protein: CASSAGAGNTIYF.

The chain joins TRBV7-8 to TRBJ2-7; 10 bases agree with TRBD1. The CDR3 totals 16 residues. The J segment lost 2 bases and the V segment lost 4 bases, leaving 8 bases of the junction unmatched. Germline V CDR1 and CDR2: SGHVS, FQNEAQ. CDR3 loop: CASSSQGQGGPYEQYF. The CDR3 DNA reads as TGTGCCAGCAGCTCACAAGGACAGGGGGGGCCCTACGAGCAGTACTTC.

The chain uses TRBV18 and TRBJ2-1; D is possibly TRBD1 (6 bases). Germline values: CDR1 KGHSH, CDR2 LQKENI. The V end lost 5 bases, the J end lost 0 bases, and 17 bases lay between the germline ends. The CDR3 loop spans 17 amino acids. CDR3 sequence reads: CASSTSLTGLSYNEQFF. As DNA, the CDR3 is TGTGCCAGCTCAACAAGTTTAACAGGGCTCTCCTACAATGAGCAGTTCTTC.

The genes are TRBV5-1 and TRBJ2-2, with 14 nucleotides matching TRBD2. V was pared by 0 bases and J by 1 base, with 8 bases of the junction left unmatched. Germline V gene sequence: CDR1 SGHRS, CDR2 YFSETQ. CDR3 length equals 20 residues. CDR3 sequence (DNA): TGCGCCAGCAGCTTGGAAGGGACTAGCGGGAGTATTTGGAACACCGGGGAGCTGTTTTTT. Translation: CASSLEGTSGSIWNTGELFF.

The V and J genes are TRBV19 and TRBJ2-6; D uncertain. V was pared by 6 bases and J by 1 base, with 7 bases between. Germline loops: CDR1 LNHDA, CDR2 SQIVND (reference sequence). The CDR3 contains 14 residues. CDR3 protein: CASSAESGANVLTF. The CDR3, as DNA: TGTGCCAGTAGCGCCGAATCTGGGGCCAACGTCCTGACTTTC.

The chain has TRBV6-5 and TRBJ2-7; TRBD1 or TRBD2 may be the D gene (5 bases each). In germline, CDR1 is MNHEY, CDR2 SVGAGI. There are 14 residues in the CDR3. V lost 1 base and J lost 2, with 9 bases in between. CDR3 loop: CASSYWDGPYEQYF. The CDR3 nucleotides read TGTGCCAGCAGTTACTGGGACGGGCCCTACGAGCAGTACTTC.

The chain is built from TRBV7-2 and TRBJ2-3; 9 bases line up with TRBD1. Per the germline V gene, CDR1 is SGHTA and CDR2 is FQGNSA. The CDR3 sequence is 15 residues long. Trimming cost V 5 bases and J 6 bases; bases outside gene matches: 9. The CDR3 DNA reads TGTGCCAGCAGCCCGCTGGGACAGGGAGGTGATACGCAGTATTTT. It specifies CASSPLGQGGDTQYF. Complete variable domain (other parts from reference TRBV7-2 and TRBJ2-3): GAGVSQSPSNKVTEKGKDVELRCDPISGHTALYWYRQSLGQGLEFLIYFQGNSAPDKSGLPSDRFSAERTGGSVSTLTIQRTQQEDSAVYLCASSPLGQGGDTQYFGPGTRLTVL.

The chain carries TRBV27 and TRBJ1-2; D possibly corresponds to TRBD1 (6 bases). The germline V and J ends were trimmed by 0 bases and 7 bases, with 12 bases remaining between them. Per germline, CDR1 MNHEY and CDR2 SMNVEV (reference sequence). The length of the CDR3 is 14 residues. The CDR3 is CASSLSDSSRGYTF. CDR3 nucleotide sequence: TGTGCCAGCAGTTTATCGGACAGTTCGCGTGGCTACACCTTC.

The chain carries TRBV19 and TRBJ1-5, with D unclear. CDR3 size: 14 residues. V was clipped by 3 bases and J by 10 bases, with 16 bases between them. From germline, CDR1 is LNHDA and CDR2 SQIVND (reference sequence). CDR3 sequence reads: CASSIRPPRGPQHF. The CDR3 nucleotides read TGTGCCAGTAGTATTCGCCCCCCTCGAGGTCCCCAGCATTTT.